This paragraph reports one TCR beta chain. Only one count was recorded for this clone. The target of this receptor is not known. Base qualities are not provided; no much larger clone lies one nucleotide away. In Seattle, one collaborating source enrolled patients while the infection was active and tracked those patients longitudinally over the course of disease. The collaborating institutions used their own protocols to collect whole blood in K2EDTA tubes. Collaborator samples were shipped for TCRbeta analysis as frozen whole blood, isolated PBMCs, or DNA extracted from either sample type. TCRbeta CDR3 regions were amplified from genomic DNA by means of the immunoSEQ Assay, a bias-controlled multiplex PCR. On the authors' methods: The number of nucleated cells in each sample was estimated by amplification of reference gene primers within the assay. To quantify the absolute abundance of each unique TCRbeta CDR3 rearrangement, sequence reads were collapsed and filtered. For each sample, productive Simpson clonality was calculated as the square root of Simpson's diversity index over productive rearrangements. This is the immuneACCESS table as TCRdb keeps it, with only in-frame sequences that have V and J called. A part of the clones is gone; compared with another copy, unresolved V genes explain less than half, and the rest is unexplained. V, J and clone size derive from that table, while D and trimming were established from the DNA sequence. This sample has some 200,000 clones in its table, and around 80% of those were observed once. Jointly, the top ten make up about 7.8% of the sample.

The data are from a study of blood T cell repertoires in COVID-19 (dated by TCRdb to about 2020). Background on the whole study: Collaborator samples came from the United States, Italy and Spain and covered acute and convalescent phases of COVID-19. Sample metadata almost always included a de-identified subject ID, COVID-19 status, age in years and sex. The material from the prospective study consisted of cDNA or gDNA derived from T cells, B-cell-depleted T cells, or PBMCs. Samples came from the ongoing ImmuneRACE study (first 160 participants) plus 1,254 subjects from 6 global collaborators. Subjects who had been exposed to COVID-19, were actively infected with it, or had recovered from it provided the deeply sampled blood TCRbeta repertoires that made up the dataset. The repertoires were released in a freely available public database intended as a resource for research on the immune response to SARS-CoV-2. HLA class I and class II types, where available, came from metadata supplied by the sample provider rather than from assay-based typing.

The germline V and J ends show losses of 4 bases and 9 bases respectively, and no gene match explains 2 bases of the junction. The CDR3, from cysteine to phenylalanine, totals 12 residues. Only the CDR3 DNA is retained, 36 bases long and in frame from the first base. According to the germline V gene, CDR1 reads SGHDT and CDR2 reads YYEEEE. Broader findings and caveats from the paper: Clinical and demographic metadata were provided uncurated, with the amount varying by source and participant.

This sequence was found in a woman of 80 years or more with COVID-19, enrolled during active disease. Here the chain combines TRBV5-6 and TRBJ2-1; 9 of the junction bases match TRBD1. Sequenced input: peripheral blood. The DNA is TGTGCCAGCAGCCAGACAGGGGGTGAGCAGTTCTTC. This sequence encodes CASSQTGGEQFF. Supplemented by the reference TRBV5-6 and TRBJ2-1 proteins around the CDR3, the complete variable domain is DAGVTQSPTHLIKTRGQQVTLRCSPKSGHDTVSWYQQALGQGPQFIFQYYEEEERQRGNFPDRFSGHQFPNYSSELNVNALLLGDSALYLCASSQTGGEQFFGPGTRLTVL.